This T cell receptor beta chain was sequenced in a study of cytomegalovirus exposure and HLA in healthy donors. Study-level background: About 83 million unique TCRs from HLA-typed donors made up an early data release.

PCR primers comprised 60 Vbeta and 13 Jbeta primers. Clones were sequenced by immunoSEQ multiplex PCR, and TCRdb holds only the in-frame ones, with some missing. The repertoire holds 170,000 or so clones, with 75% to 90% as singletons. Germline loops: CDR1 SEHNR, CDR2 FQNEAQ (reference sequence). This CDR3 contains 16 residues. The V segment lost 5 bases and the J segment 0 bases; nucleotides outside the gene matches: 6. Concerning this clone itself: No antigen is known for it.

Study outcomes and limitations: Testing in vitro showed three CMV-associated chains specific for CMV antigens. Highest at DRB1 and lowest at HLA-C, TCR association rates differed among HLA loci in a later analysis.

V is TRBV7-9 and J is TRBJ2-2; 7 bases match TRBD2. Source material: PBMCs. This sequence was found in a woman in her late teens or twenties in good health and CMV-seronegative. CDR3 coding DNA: TGTGCCAGCAGCGTTACTAGCGCCTCGAACACCGGGGAGCTGTTTTTT. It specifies CASSVTSASNTGELFF.